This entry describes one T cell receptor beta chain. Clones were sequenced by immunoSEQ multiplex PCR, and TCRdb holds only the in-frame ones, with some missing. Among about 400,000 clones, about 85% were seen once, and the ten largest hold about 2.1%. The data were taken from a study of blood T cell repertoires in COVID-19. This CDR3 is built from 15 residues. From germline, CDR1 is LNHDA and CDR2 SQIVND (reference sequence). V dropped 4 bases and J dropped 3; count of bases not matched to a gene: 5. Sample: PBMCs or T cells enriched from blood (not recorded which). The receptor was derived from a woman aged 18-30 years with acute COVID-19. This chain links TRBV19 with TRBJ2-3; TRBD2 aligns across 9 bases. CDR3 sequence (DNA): TGTGCCAGTAGTAGCGGGAGGGAACGGACAGATACGCAGTATTTT. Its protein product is CASSSGRERTDTQYF.